This T cell receptor beta chain was captured by sequencing in a study of cytotoxic CD8 clonotypes in ibrutinib-treated CLL. Study observations and caveats: Rising at ibrutinib response, clonality subsequently fell back toward baseline at progression.

Germline loops: CDR1 MGHRA, CDR2 YSYEKL. The length of the CDR3 is 17 residues. The V and J ends lost 5 bases and 0 bases, in that order; junction bases with no gene match: 11. Some clones are missing from TCRdb's copy, which holds only in-frame ones; the method was immunoSEQ multiplex PCR. This sample has over 120,000 clones, with 79% found just once. Concerning this clone itself: Its antigen remains unidentified.

V and J are TRBV4-1 and TRBJ2-3; 7 bases fit TRBD1. Material: PBMCs, obtained after 12 months of ibrutinib treatment. The source of this sequence is a human donor with chronic lymphocytic leukemia. In DNA, the CDR3 is TGCGCCAGCAGCGCGAAAAGGGACAGTTTGAGCACAGATACGCAGTATTTT. Translated: CASSAKRDSLSTDTQYF.